Below are 7 T cell receptor beta chains sequenced from a single sample in a study of blood T cell repertoires in COVID-19. Profiled with immunoSEQ multiplex PCR; TCRdb holds only in-frame clones, not every one. Of over 10,000 clones in the sample, around 91% were seen once. The material sequenced was peripheral blood. The receptor source for this set is a human donor with active COVID-19. The donor label of this sample is uncertain.

The V and J genes are TRBV3-1 (or the pseudogene TRBV3-2) and TRBJ2-3; maybe TRBD1 (7 bases). The V and J ends lost 1 base and 3 bases respectively, with 14 bases between them. The CDR3 covers 16 residues. Per the germline V gene, CDR1 is LGHDT and CDR2 is YNNKEL (reference sequence). CDR3 DNA: TGTGCCAGCAGCCAAGCAGGGGGGAGCTCTACAGATACGCAGTATTTT. The encoded protein is CASSQAGGSSTDTQYF.

The chain links TRBV12-3 or TRBV12-4 to TRBJ2-7; D is perhaps TRBD2 (5 bases). V was cut by 0 bases and J by 3 bases, with 6 bases left in between. This CDR3 has 13 residues. CDR3 sequence (DNA): TGTGCCAGCAGTTTAGCCGGGAACTACGAGCAGTACTTC. It yields the protein CASSLAGNYEQYF.

The J gene is TRBJ1-2, the V gene TRBV6-1; D possibly corresponds to TRBD1 (5 bases). The germline V and J ends were trimmed by 1 base and 6 bases, with 12 bases remaining between them. Germline V gives CDR1 MNHNS, CDR2 SASEGT. This CDR3 comprises 14 residues. The CDR3 coding sequence is TGTGCCAGCAGTGAAGTGGGGCGATCTAATGGCTACACCTTC. This codes for CASSEVGRSNGYTF.

The rearrangement links TRBV28 to TRBJ1-6; TRBD1 agrees at 10 bases. The V segment lost 6 bases and the J segment 2 bases; nucleotides outside the gene matches: 4. Per the germline V gene, CDR1 is MDHEN and CDR2 is SYDVKM. The CDR3 covers 16 residues. The CDR3 is CASRGQGVAYNSPLHF. Written as DNA, the CDR3 is TGTGCCAGCAGAGGACAGGGGGTCGCCTATAATTCACCCCTCCACTTT.

The J gene is TRBJ1-2, the V gene TRBV10-3; 8 bases align to TRBD1. The V and J ends lost 8 bases and 2 bases, in that order; junction bases with no gene match: 10. The germline V gene encodes CDR1 ENHRY and CDR2 SYGVKD. The CDR3 consists of 15 residues. CDR3 sequence (DNA): TGTGCCATCCGGGCAGGGGGCAAGGTAAACTATGGCTACACCTTC. Protein: CAIRAGGKVNYGYTF.

This rearrangement joins TRBV14 to TRBJ2-1; TRBD1 matches 11 bases. CDR1 is SGHDN and CDR2 is FVKESK in the germline V gene. J gave up 9 bases and V 1 base, and 8 bases lay outside the gene matches. The CDR3 consists of 16 residues. CDR3 nucleotides: TGTGCCAGCAGCCAAGTGGGGACAGGGGGTTTCGGTGAGCAGTTCTTC. As protein: CASSQVGTGGFGEQFF.

The chain employs TRBV2 and TRBJ2-3; D perhaps matches TRBD2 (7 bases). Between the trimmed V and J ends, which lost 6 bases and 3 bases, there was a span of 16 bases. This CDR3 has 15 residues. CDR1 and CDR2 from the germline V gene are SNHLY and FYNNEI. The CDR3 bases are TGTGCCAGCAGGGGGGGGCGGGTGTTGACAGATACGCAGTATTTT. Translating it yields CASRGGRVLTDTQYF.